Following are 25 T cell receptor beta chains from one sample sequenced in a study of T-cell memory formation after mild COVID-19. TCRdb re-called the 5' RACE reads through MiXCR, storing one row per CDR3 protein. The sample lists approximately 560,000 distinct CDR3 sequences, 15% to 20% occurring once. The sequenced sample was PBMCs or a T cell subset sorted from them (not recorded which). Source of these receptors: an adult woman who had mild COVID-19 (a few samples of this study predate the infection). Cell type and time point are not known.

The V call is TRBV5-4, the J call TRBJ2-2; 7 nucleotides align to TRBD2. Germline loops: CDR1 SGHNT, CDR2 YYREEE (reference sequence). The V and J ends lost 2 bases and 1 base, in that order; junction bases with no gene match: 8. The CDR3 covers 17 residues. CDR3 residues: CASSLLAPGGNTGELFF. The CDR3 region has the DNA TGTGCCAGCAGCTTACTAGCGCCCGGCGGGAACACCGGGGAGCTGTTTTTT.

The CDR3 nucleotides read TGTGCCAGCAGTTTTTTGACAGGGGCGAACACCGGGGAGCTGTTTTTT. Translating it yields CASSFLTGANTGELFF. V is TRBV12-3 or TRBV12-4 and J is TRBJ2-2; 8 bases agree with TRBD1. CDR3 length: 16 residues. After removal of 3 bases from V and 0 bases from J, the junction contained 3 bases not matched to a gene.

This clonotype was detected only a few times. The genes are TRBV6-2 or TRBV6-3 and TRBJ1-2; TRBD1 agrees at 9 bases. Germline CDR1 and CDR2: MNHEY and SVGEGT. The length of the CDR3 is 14 residues. V gave up 4 bases and J gave up 10 bases; unmatched junction bases: 10. The CDR3 DNA reads as TGTGCCAGCAGTTCGACGGACAGGGGCCCTCACTACACCTTC. Protein sequence: CASSSTDRGPHYTF.

The chain has TRBV6-2 or TRBV6-3 and TRBJ2-7; D remains ambiguous. The CDR3 consists of 16 residues. Trimming pared 2 bases from V and 3 bases from J, leaving 17 bases between. Per the germline V gene, CDR1 is MNHEY and CDR2 is SVGEGT. The CDR3: CASSYMAPAADYEQYF. DNA for the CDR3: TGTGCCAGCAGTTACATGGCCCCGGCGGCAGACTACGAGCAGTACTTC.

The rearrangement uses TRBV10-3 and TRBJ2-3; perhaps TRBD2 as D (6 bases). This CDR3 has 13 amino acids. Trimming took off 4 bases at V and 3 bases at J, with 8 bases between the two ends. CDR1 and CDR2 (germline): ENHRY, SYGVKD. The CDR3 DNA is TGTGCCATCAGTGGGAGGGAAACAGATACGCAGTATTTT. Translation: CAISGRETDTQYF.

This clonotype showed up just a few times. The chain couples TRBV5-4 to TRBJ2-7; 8 nucleotides align to TRBD1. V gave up 4 bases and J gave up 3 bases; unmatched junction bases: 6. Per germline, CDR1 SGHNT and CDR2 YYREEE (reference sequence). The CDR3 has 14 amino acids. The CDR3 is CASSPGQDFYEQYF. Written as DNA, the CDR3 is TGTGCCAGCAGCCCGGGACAGGATTTCTACGAGCAGTACTTC.

This clonotype was recorded a few times. This chain joins TRBV4-3 and TRBJ1-3; D unclear. Looked up from germline, CDR1 is LGHNA and CDR2 is YSLEER. CDR3 length: 15 residues. V lost 5 bases to trimming and J lost 0 bases, with 11 bases between them. The CDR3 spells CASSTHLSSGNTIYF. In nucleotides, the CDR3 is TGCGCCAGCAGCACTCATCTTAGCTCTGGAAACACCATATATTTT.

The table lists this clonotype with a few counts. V usage is TRBV30 and J usage is TRBJ1-1; the D gene is possibly TRBD1 (5 bases). Germline V CDR1 and CDR2: GTSNPN, SVGIG (reference sequence). V lost 0 bases and J 6 bases, leaving 23 bases between the germline ends. CDR3 size: 17 residues. In DNA, the CDR3 is TGTGCCTGGAGTGTAGGGGTCGGTCGGAGGCGACAGCCTGAAGCTTTCTTT. Translating gives CAWSVGVGRRRQPEAFF.

This clonotype occurred a few times. The chain employs TRBV20-1 and TRBJ2-2; D remains unclear. V dropped 0 bases and J dropped 1 base, with 6 bases sitting between them. The CDR3 is 14 amino acids. Germline loops: CDR1 DFQATT, CDR2 SNEGSKA (reference sequence). CDR3 residues: CSARDSKNTGELFF. As DNA, the CDR3 is TGCAGTGCTAGAGATTCCAAGAACACCGGGGAGCTGTTTTTT.

This chain connects TRBV2 to TRBJ2-7; no reliable D call. The germline V gene encodes CDR1 SNHLY and CDR2 FYNNEI. This CDR3 contains 11 residues. Trimming pared 5 bases from V and 6 bases from J, leaving 8 bases between. The CDR3 here is CASSFMPEQYF. CDR3 bases: TGTGCCAGCAGTTTCATGCCCGAGCAGTACTTC.

The V gene is TRBV5-4, the J gene TRBJ1-5, with TRBD1 identical over 8 bases. The V and J ends lost 4 bases and 5 bases, in that order; junction bases with no gene match: 8. Germline-derived CDR1 and CDR2 are SGHNT and YYREEE (reference sequence). CDR3 length: 15 amino acids. CDR3 region: CASSQGAGGDQPQHF. The CDR3 DNA reads as TGTGCCAGCAGCCAGGGGGCAGGGGGCGATCAGCCCCAGCATTTT. Using reference TRBV5-4 and TRBJ1-5 for the parts outside the CDR3, the full variable domain is ETGVTQSPTHLIKTRGQQVTLRCSSQSGHNTVSWYQQALGQGPQFIFQYYREEENGRGNFPPRFSGLQFPNYSSELNVNALELDDSALYLCASSQGAGGDQPQHFGDGTRLSIL.

This clonotype was picked up many times. The chain joins TRBV29-1 to TRBJ2-7; 10 positions match TRBD1. This CDR3 is 11 amino acids long. The V gene's germline CDR1 is SQVTM and CDR2 ANQGSEA. Losses at the gene ends were 6 bases for V and 6 bases for J; bases not matched to a gene: 2. The CDR3 DNA sequence: TGCAGCGTGGACAGGGGGAGCGAGCAGTACTTC. It yields the protein CSVDRGSEQYF.

The rearrangement uses TRBV5-5 and TRBJ2-7; TRBD1 might be the D (6 bases). Trimming left V 0 bases short and J 3 bases short, with 10 bases between. The germline CDR1 and CDR2 sequences are SGHKS and YYEKEE (reference sequence). This CDR3 has 14 amino acids. CDR3 in DNA: TGTGCCAGCAGCTTGGACAGGGCGCACTACGAGCAGTACTTC. It is translated as CASSLDRAHYEQYF. Full variable domain (rest looked up from reference TRBV5-5 and TRBJ2-7): DAGVTQSPTHLIKTRGQQVTLRCSPISGHKSVSWYQQVLGQGPQFIFQYYEKEERGRGNFPDRFSARQFPNYSSELNVNALLLGDSALYLCASSLDRAHYEQYFGPGTRLTVT.

This clonotype was seen only a few times. V gene TRBV4-2 combines with J gene TRBJ1-1; no clear D gene. V lost 0 bases and J 1 base, leaving 9 bases between the germline ends. Germline CDR1 and CDR2: LGHNA and YNFKEQ. The CDR3 spans 15 residues. CDR3 protein: CASSQDLTGNTEAFF. CDR3 coding DNA: TGTGCCAGCAGCCAAGATTTGACGGGGAACACTGAAGCTTTCTTT.

In its sample, this clonotype was seen many times. J is TRBJ2-7 and V is TRBV20-1; no clear D. The CDR3 extends over 12 amino acids. CDR1 DFQATT and CDR2 SNEGSKA come from the germline V gene (reference sequence). V gave up 5 bases and J gave up 7 bases, with 15 bases separating them. CDR3 sequence: CSAGRSGREQYF. CDR3 DNA sequence: TGCAGTGCTGGCCGGTCTGGGCGGGAGCAGTACTTC.

The table lists this clonotype with a few counts. Here the CDR3 DNA reads TGTGCCAGCAGCTTCGGAAGCGGGAGGAACTACAATGAGCAGTTCTTC. Encoded protein: CASSFGSGRNYNEQFF. The chain uses TRBV11-1 and TRBJ2-1; 9 bases agree with TRBD2. V shed 3 bases and J 3 bases; nucleotides not matched to a gene: 6. The CDR3 runs 16 residues. Looked up from germline, CDR1 is SGHAT and CDR2 is FQDESV (reference sequence).

The V and J genes are TRBV18 and TRBJ2-2, with D unclear. Germline CDR1 and CDR2: KGHSH and LQKENI. Trimming removed 0 bases at V and 3 bases at J, with 8 bases between. The CDR3 consists of 15 residues. The CDR3, as DNA: TGTGCCAGCTCACCACCGTGGGGATACACCGGGGAGCTGTTTTTT. Translation: CASSPPWGYTGELFF.

The V and J genes are TRBV5-1 and TRBJ2-1, with a weak D call TRBD2 (6 bases). Between the trimmed V and J ends, which lost 2 bases and 4 bases, there was a span of 13 bases. Germline CDR1 reads SGHRS; CDR2 reads YFSETQ. The CDR3 is made up of 15 amino acids. The CDR3 loop reads CASSLGTWEYNEQFF. The CDR3, as DNA: TGCGCCAGCAGCTTAGGGACTTGGGAGTACAATGAGCAGTTCTTC.

The genes are TRBV7-9 and TRBJ1-2, with D hard to call. The CDR3 contains 13 residues. V shed 10 bases and J shed 7 bases, with 19 bases lying between them. Germline V lookup: CDR1 SEHNR, CDR2 FQNEAQ (reference sequence). DNA of the CDR3: TGTGCCAACAACCCCCGGGCGGTTGGTGGCTACACCTTC. Its translation: CANNPRAVGGYTF. The complete variable domain, with remaining parts taken from reference TRBV7-9 and TRBJ1-2, reads DTGVSQNPRHKITKRGQNVTFRCDPISEHNRLYWYRQTLGQGPEFLTYFQNEAQLEKSRLLSDRFSAERPKGSFSTLEIQRTEQGDSAMYLCANNPRAVGGYTFGSGTRLTVV.

The chain couples TRBV2 to TRBJ1-5; weak D call: TRBD1 (5 bases). This CDR3 is built from 18 residues. Trimming took 5 bases from V and 4 from J, leaving 24 bases between them. In germline, CDR1 is SNHLY, CDR2 FYNNEI. This CDR3 reads CASSSPLGGVMGNQPQHF. In nucleotides, the CDR3 is TGTGCCAGCAGTTCTCCGCTCGGGGGGGTGATGGGAAATCAGCCCCAGCATTTT.

In its sample, this clonotype was seen a few times. The chain employs TRBV7-6 and TRBJ2-5, with 7 bases aligning to TRBD1. With V trimmed by 0 bases and J by 5 bases, 6 bases remained unmatched. Germline V lookup: CDR1 SGHVS, CDR2 FNYEAQ. This CDR3 comprises 15 residues. The CDR3 loop is CASSLATGVGETQYF. The CDR3 DNA sequence: TGTGCCAGCAGCTTAGCCACAGGGGTTGGGGAGACCCAGTACTTC.

V and J are TRBV9 and TRBJ2-1; TRBD2 agrees at 8 bases. The junction had 4 bases not matched to a gene; V was cut back by 3 bases and J by 14 bases. There are 11 residues in the CDR3. Germline V gives CDR1 SGDLS, CDR2 YYNGEE. The CDR3 is CASSGGGGKFF. The CDR3 DNA sequence: TGTGCCAGCAGCGGCGGCGGGGGGAAGTTCTTC.

The gene calls are TRBV10-3 and TRBJ2-4; 7 bases line up with TRBD2. The CDR3 length is 13 residues. The ends lost 2 bases at V and 15 bases at J; junction bases unmatched: 10. The germline V gene encodes CDR1 ENHRY and CDR2 SYGVKD. CDR3 bases: TGTGCCATCAGTGAGACCGGAGACGGGAGGTCGTACTTC. This gives the protein CAISETGDGRSYF.

The V call is TRBV7-9, the J call TRBJ2-2; the D is unclear. Trimming cost V 1 base and J 3 bases, with 9 bases left between them. The CDR3 runs to 15 residues. From germline, CDR1 is SEHNR and CDR2 FQNEAQ (reference sequence). Here the CDR3 reads CASSLGQTYTGELFF. The DNA of the CDR3 is TGTGCCAGCAGCTTAGGGCAGACCTACACCGGGGAGCTGTTTTTT.

V and J are TRBV7-9 and TRBJ2-3; 7 nucleotides match TRBD2. With V trimmed by 4 bases and J by 10 bases, 11 bases remained unmatched. Germline V CDR1 and CDR2: SEHNR, FQNEAQ (reference sequence). The CDR3 loop spans 14 amino acids. The CDR3 nucleotides read TGTGCCAGCAGCTCAAGCGGGGAGAGTTTGGCGCAGTATTTT. This encodes CASSSSGESLAQYF.